Shown below are 7 T cell receptor beta chains from a single sample sequenced in a study of CD8+CD57+ T cells in acquired aplastic anemia (dated by TCRdb to between 2018 and 2020). Patients chosen for sequencing had shown expansion of CD8+CD57+ cells by flow cytometry. Sequencing was carried out with an Illumina HiSeq 2000. Profiling of TCR beta VDJ combinations and CDR3 sequences used genomic DNA as the template. The raw public data were reprocessed by TCRdb itself: fastp quality trimming at Q25, MiXCR clonotype calling, in-frame beta chains only. One record per CDR3 amino acid sequence lists the most common genes and DNA. This sample gives 260,000 or so distinct CDR3 sequences in total; 70% to 85% of them show up just once. Jointly, the top ten make up less than 50% of the sample. Sequenced material: sorted CD4+, CD8+, or CD8+CD57+ T cells (not recorded which) from PBMCs. The receptors were gathered from a human donor with aplastic anemia.

About this clonotype itself: One end of the junction does not line up with germline, which may come from a read error. This rearrangement joins TRBV7-8 to TRBJ2-5; no clear D gene. Germline loops: CDR1 SGHVS, CDR2 FQNEAQ. The CDR3 covers 14 residues. The CDR3 here is CATSIHPDQAALSF. The CDR3 DNA reads TGTGCCACCAGCATACATCCAGACCAAGCAGCCCTTTCCTTC. Looking up the rest from reference TRBV7-8 and TRBJ2-5 gives the full variable domain: GAGVSQSPRYKVAKRGQDVALRCDPISGHVSLFWYQQALGQGPEFLTYFQNEAQLDKSGLPSDRFFAERPEGSVSTLKIQRTQQEDSAVYLCATSIHPDQAALSFGPGTRLLVL.

The chain links TRBV29-1 to TRBJ2-5; D remains unclear. Trimming took 6 bases from V and 4 from J, leaving 12 bases between them. The CDR3 is 12 amino acids. Germline CDR1 is SQVTM and CDR2 is ANQGSEA. CDR3 coding DNA: TGCAGCGTCATTGAATCAGGAGAGACCCAGTACTTC. It is translated as CSVIESGETQYF.

About this clonotype itself: Mismatch with germline at one junction end may stem from a read error. The rearrangement joins TRBV7-3 to TRBJ1-1; D is undetermined. Germline CDR1 SGHTA, CDR2 FQGTGA. This CDR3 contains 13 residues. CDR3 in DNA: TGTGCCAGCAGCTCTGGCGGAACTTCGGAAGCTACCTTT. It translates to CASSSGGTSEATF.

The chain couples TRBV24-1 to TRBJ2-1; no clear D. The CDR3 runs to 15 residues. CDR1 KGHDR and CDR2 SFDVKD come from the germline V gene. Trimming left V 11 bases short and J 0 bases short, with 16 bases between. The CDR3 region has the DNA TGTGCCAGCAGCAACAAGGAAAGCTCCTACAATGAGCAGTTCTTC. It codes for CASSNKESSYNEQFF.

With respect to this clonotype: As the CDR3 is not closed by the conserved phenylalanine or tryptophan, this likely results from a read error. The limits of the CDR3 on the DNA are not certain, so only TCRdb's listed CDR3 is given. V is TRBV7-9 and J is TRBJ2-3; TRBD1, as called in the table, went unchecked against the DNA. Germline lookup yields CDR1 SEHNR and CDR2 FQNEAQ (reference sequence). Counting both end residues, the CDR3 totals 13 amino acids. The CDR3 reads CASSFQRRGGHYV.

This sequence joins TRBV5-4 and TRBJ1-1; no firm D call. Germline V gene lookup returns CDR1 SGHNT and CDR2 YYREEE (reference sequence). Between the trimmed V and J ends, which lost 3 bases and 1 base, there was a span of 19 bases. This CDR3 is 17 amino acids long. CDR3 nucleotide sequence: TGTGCCAGCAGCTCTATCCCGAGGACCCCCGCGAACACTGAAGCTTTCTTT. It encodes CASSSIPRTPANTEAFF.

This clonotype was observed a few times. One base away lies a much larger clone, so this may be a sequencing read error. This chain connects TRBV6-1 to TRBJ2-3; 7 bases match TRBD2. The CDR3 consists of 14 residues. Trimming at V came to 2 bases and at J to 6 bases, leaving 5 bases not matched to a gene. In germline, CDR1 is MNHNS, CDR2 SASEGT. CDR3 amino acids: CASSESGGPDTQYF. The CDR3 nucleotides read TGTGCCAGCAGTGAATCGGGAGGTCCCGATACGCAGTATTTT.